The 22 T cell receptor beta chains below come from one sample, sequenced in a study of monozygotic twins with inflammatory bowel disease. TCRdb reprocessed the 5' RACE reads; each CDR3 protein has one entry and no DNA is given. The sample totals 150,000 to 200,000 distinct CDR3 sequences. The material sequenced was blood. All receptors derive from a human donor with ulcerative colitis or Crohn's disease, or a healthy co-twin of an affected twin (not recorded which).

This rearrangement joins TRBV7-8 to TRBJ2-1; the TRBD2 assignment by TCRdb is unverifiable without DNA. Germline V gives CDR1 SGHVS, CDR2 FQNEAQ. The CDR3 totals 16 residues. The CDR3 sequence: CASSFELAGGGNEQFF.

The chain employs TRBV18 and TRBJ2-7; TCRdb reports TRBD1, a call that lacks DNA to check it against. The CDR3 is 17 residues long. Germline loops: CDR1 KGHSH, CDR2 LQKENI. The chain's CDR3 is CASSPHEPGQVLYEQYF. The full variable domain, completed using reference TRBV18 and TRBJ2-7, is NAGVMQNPRHLVRRRGQEARLRCSPMKGHSHVYWYRQLPEEGLKFMVYLQKENIIDESGMPKERFSAEFPKEGPSILRIQQVVRGDSAAYFCASSPHEPGQVLYEQYFGPGTRLTVT.

The V gene is TRBV20-1, the J gene TRBJ2-2; TCRdb gives TRBD1 as the D gene, but with no DNA this cannot be confirmed. CDR1 DFQATT and CDR2 SNEGSKA come from the germline V gene (reference sequence). This CDR3 has 13 amino acids. CDR3 in amino acids: CSAPKGAVGELFF.

The rearrangement joins TRBV6-2 or TRBV6-3 to TRBJ2-5; TCRdb picks TRBD2, but there is no DNA to check that call. The CDR3 totals 16 residues. CDR1 and CDR2 from the germline V gene are MNHEY and SVGEGT. CDR3 residues: CASSQGTSGIGETQYF.

The chain couples TRBV7-9 to TRBJ2-5; TCRdb reports TRBD1, a call that lacks DNA to check it against. The germline V gene has CDR1 SEHNR and CDR2 FQNEAQ (reference sequence). This CDR3 spans 16 amino acids. The CDR3 spells CASSLDTGVAQETQYF.

This chain joins TRBV6-1 and TRBJ2-6. This CDR3 has 14 residues. Germline CDR1 is MNHNS and CDR2 is SASEGT. The chain's CDR3 is CASKASSGANILTF.

V usage is TRBV24-1 and J usage is TRBJ2-7. This CDR3 has 13 residues. The germline V gene has CDR1 KGHDR and CDR2 SFDVKD. This chain's CDR3 is CATSDQATYEQYF.

The chain uses TRBV28 and TRBJ1-1; TCRdb selects TRBD1, and the lack of DNA leaves this call unchecked. The CDR3 has 16 amino acids. CDR1 MDHEN and CDR2 SYDVKM come from the germline V gene. CDR3 protein: CASSLSGQNTYTEAFF. Using reference TRBV28 and TRBJ1-1 for the parts outside the CDR3, the full variable domain is DVKVTQSSRYLVKRTGEKVFLECVQDMDHENMFWYRQDPGLGLRLIYFSYDVKMKEKGDIPEGYSVSREKKERFSLILESASTNQTSMYLCASSLSGQNTYTEAFFGQGTRLTVV.

J is TRBJ2-5 and V is TRBV5-1; TCRdb outputs TRBD1, but without DNA this stays unchecked. Germline CDR1 reads SGHRS; CDR2 reads YFSETQ. The CDR3 totals 14 residues. The chain's CDR3 is CASSLQGAEETQYF.

V is TRBV4-3 and J is TRBJ2-1; lacking DNA, the TRBD1 call made by TCRdb goes unchecked. The CDR3 spans 15 residues. Looked up from germline, CDR1 is LGHNA and CDR2 is YSLEER. The CDR3 protein is CASSRIRGSSNEQFF.

The chain has TRBV20-1 and TRBJ1-5. The V gene's germline CDR1 is DFQATT and CDR2 SNEGSKA (reference sequence). CDR3 length: 13 amino acids. CDR3 residues: CSARGGGNQPQHF.

The chain uses TRBV6-5 and TRBJ1-5. CDR1 MNHEY and CDR2 SVGAGI come from the germline V gene. CDR3 length: 13 amino acids. The CDR3 sequence is CASSYGSGQPQHF.

The gene calls are TRBV10-3 and TRBJ2-7; the D gene TCRdb calls, TRBD1, cannot be checked with no DNA. CDR3 size: 12 residues. Germline CDR1 and CDR2: ENHRY and SYGVKD. The CDR3 here is CAIKADSYEQYF.

The chain links TRBV28 to TRBJ2-7; TCRdb lists TRBD1, though no DNA is available to test this call. CDR3 length: 14 amino acids. Germline V gene data show CDR1 as MDHEN and CDR2 as SYDVKM. CDR3 loop: CASEGGTKVGEQYF.

The chain couples TRBV4-2 to TRBJ1-4; TCRdb lists TRBD1, though no DNA is available to test this call. Germline V gene sequence: CDR1 LGHNA, CDR2 YNFKEQ. This CDR3 spans 18 amino acids. The CDR3 sequence is CASSQDRLGTGAREKLFF.

The chain joins TRBV20-1 to TRBJ2-5; TCRdb's D call of TRBD2 is untestable without DNA. Germline CDR1 is DFQATT and CDR2 is SNEGSKA (reference sequence). This CDR3 contains 13 residues. Here the CDR3 reads CSASSDSLKTQYF.

This chain uses TRBV7-3 with TRBJ2-2; without DNA, the TCRdb call of TRBD2 cannot be checked. CDR1 is SGHTA and CDR2 is FQGTGA in the germline V gene. The length of the CDR3 is 12 residues. The CDR3 sequence is CASSLEGGELFF.

V is TRBV6-6 and J is TRBJ2-7. Germline assignment: CDR1 MNHNY and CDR2 SVGAGI (reference sequence). This CDR3 has 13 residues. This CDR3 is CASSYRGVYEQYF.

J is TRBJ2-4 and V is TRBV6-1. Germline CDR1 is MNHNS and CDR2 is SASEGT. The CDR3 is 14 residues long. The CDR3 protein is CASSEQLAKNIQYF.

The chain employs TRBV4-1 and TRBJ1-5; TCRdb indicates TRBD1, and absent DNA this call remains unverified. This CDR3 comprises 14 residues. The germline gives CDR1 MGHRA, CDR2 YSYEKL. CDR3 region: CASSQEGVGQPQHF.

The chain recombines TRBV15 with TRBJ2-4. CDR3 length equals 12 residues. Germline-derived CDR1 and CDR2 are LNHNV and YYDKDF (reference sequence). CDR3 sequence: CATSRAPNIQYF. The variable domain in full, with the rest retrieved from reference TRBV15 and TRBJ2-4, is DAMVIQNPRYQVTQFGKPVTLSCSQTLNHNVMYWYQQKSSQAPKLLFHYYDKDFNNEADTPDNFQSRRPNTSFCFLDIRSPGLGDTAMYLCATSRAPNIQYFGAGTRLSVL.

The chain employs TRBV5-4 and TRBJ1-2; TCRdb selects TRBD1, and the lack of DNA leaves this call unchecked. CDR3 size: 15 residues. The germline V gene has CDR1 SGHNT and CDR2 YYREEE (reference sequence). CDR3 region: CASSFGQGEGYGYTF.